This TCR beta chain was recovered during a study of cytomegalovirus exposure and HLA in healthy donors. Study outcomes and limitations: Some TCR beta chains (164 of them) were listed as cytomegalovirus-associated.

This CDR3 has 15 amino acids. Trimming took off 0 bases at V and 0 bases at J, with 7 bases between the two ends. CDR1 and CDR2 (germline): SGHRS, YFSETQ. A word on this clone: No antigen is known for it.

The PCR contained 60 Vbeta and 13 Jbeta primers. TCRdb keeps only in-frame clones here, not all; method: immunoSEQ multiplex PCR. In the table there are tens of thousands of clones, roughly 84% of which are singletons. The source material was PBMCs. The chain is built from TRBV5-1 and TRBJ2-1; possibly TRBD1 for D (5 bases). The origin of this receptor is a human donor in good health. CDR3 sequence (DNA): TGCGCCAGCAGCTTGGGACAGAGCTCCTACAATGAGCAGTTCTTC. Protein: CASSLGQSSYNEQFF.